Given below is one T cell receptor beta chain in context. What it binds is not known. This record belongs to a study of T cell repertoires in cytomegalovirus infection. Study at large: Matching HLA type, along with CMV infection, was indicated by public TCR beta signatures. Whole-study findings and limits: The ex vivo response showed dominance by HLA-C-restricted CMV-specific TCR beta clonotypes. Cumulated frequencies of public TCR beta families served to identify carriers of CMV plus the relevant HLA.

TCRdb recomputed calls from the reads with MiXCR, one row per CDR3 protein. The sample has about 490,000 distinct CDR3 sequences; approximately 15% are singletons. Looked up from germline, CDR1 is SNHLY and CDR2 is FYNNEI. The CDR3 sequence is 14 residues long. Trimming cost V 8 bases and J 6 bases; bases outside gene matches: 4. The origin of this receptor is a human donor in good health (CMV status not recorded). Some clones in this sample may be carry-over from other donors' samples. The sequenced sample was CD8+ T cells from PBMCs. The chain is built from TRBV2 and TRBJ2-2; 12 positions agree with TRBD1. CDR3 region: CASRDRGRAGELFF. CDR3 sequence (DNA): TGTGCCAGCCGGGACAGGGGGCGCGCCGGGGAGCTGTTTTTT. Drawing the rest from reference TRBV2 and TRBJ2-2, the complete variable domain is EPEVTQTPSHQVTQMGQEVILRCVPISNHLYFYWYRQILGQKVEFLVSFYNNEISEKSEIFDDQFSVERPDGSNFTLKIRSTKLEDSAMYFCASRDRGRAGELFFGEGSRLTVL.